Listed here is a single TCR beta chain. There were likely unrecorded immune exposures, though donors were nominally healthy when sampled. The data belong to a study of cytomegalovirus exposure and HLA in healthy donors. The PCR ran on 60 Vbeta and 13 Jbeta primers. Clones were read by immunoSEQ multiplex PCR, and TCRdb kept only the in-frame ones, dropping some. The repertoire includes over 150,000 clones, 80% of them detected once, and 1.3% sits in the top ten. The V end was cut by 4 bases, the J end by 0 bases, with 7 bases between. This CDR3 has 13 amino acids. Germline-derived CDR1 and CDR2 are MGHRA and YSYEKL.

The V gene is TRBV4-1, the J gene TRBJ2-7; D not certain. The clonotype originates from a woman in her forties or fifties in good health and CMV-seronegative. Source material: PBMCs. CDR3 region: CASSPNYSYEQYF. CDR3 coding DNA: TGCGCCAGCAGCCCAAACTACTCCTACGAGCAGTACTTC.